This T cell receptor beta chain was captured by sequencing in a study of cytomegalovirus exposure and HLA in healthy donors. CDR1 is ENHRY and CDR2 is SYGVKD in the germline V gene. The CDR3 runs 14 residues. The V gene end was trimmed by 10 bases and the J gene end by 1 base; junction bases not matched to a gene: 7. A note on this clone: The antigen remains undetermined.

PCR was performed using 60 Vbeta and 13 Jbeta primers. Sequencing was performed with immunoSEQ multiplex PCR; in TCRdb, only in-frame clones are kept and a portion is missing. The data contain about 150,000 clones, about four fifths of them singletons. Findings of the study overall: As immune exposure information, only CMV serostatus was available. Previous analysis showed most TCR beta V segments were productive about 87% or about 30% of the time.

The genes are TRBV10-3 and TRBJ2-5; TRBD2 aligns across 9 bases. The sample was PBMCs. The sequence was collected from a man under 40 in good health and CMV-seropositive. The CDR3 DNA sequence: TGTGCCACAAGACTAGCGGCCTCCCAAGAGACCCAGTACTTC. Translating gives CATRLAASQETQYF.